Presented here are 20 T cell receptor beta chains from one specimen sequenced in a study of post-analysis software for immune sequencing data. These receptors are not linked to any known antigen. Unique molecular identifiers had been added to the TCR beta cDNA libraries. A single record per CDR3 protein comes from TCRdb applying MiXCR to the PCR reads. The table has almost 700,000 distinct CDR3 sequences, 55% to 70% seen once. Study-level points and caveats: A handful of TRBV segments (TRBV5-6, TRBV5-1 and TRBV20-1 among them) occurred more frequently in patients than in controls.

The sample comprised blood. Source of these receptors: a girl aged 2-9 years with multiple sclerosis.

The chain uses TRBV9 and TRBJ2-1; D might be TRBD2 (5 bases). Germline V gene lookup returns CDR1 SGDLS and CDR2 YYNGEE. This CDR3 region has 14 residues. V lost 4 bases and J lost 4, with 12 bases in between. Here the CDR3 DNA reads TGTGCCAGCAGCCCTACTAGAAATTACAATGAGCAGTTCTTC. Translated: CASSPTRNYNEQFF.

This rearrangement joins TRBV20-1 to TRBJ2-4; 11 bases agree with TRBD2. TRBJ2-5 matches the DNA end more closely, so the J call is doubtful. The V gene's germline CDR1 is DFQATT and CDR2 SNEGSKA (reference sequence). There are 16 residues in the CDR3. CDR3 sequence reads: CSAQPPLAGGQETQYF. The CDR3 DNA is TGCAGTGCCCAGCCCCCGCTAGCGGGAGGTCAAGAGACCCAGTACTTC.

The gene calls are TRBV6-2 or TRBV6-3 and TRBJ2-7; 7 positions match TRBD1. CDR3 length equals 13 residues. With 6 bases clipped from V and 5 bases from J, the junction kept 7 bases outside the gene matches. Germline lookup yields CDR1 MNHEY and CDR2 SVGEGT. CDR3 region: CASSLGTADEQYF. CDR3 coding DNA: TGTGCCAGCAGCCTCGGGACAGCTGACGAGCAGTACTTC.

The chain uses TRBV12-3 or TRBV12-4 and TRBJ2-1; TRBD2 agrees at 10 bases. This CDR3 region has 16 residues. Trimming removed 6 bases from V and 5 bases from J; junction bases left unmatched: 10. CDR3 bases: TGTGCCAGCAGGTCCTTACGACTAGCGGGTAACAATGAGCAGTTCTTC. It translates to CASRSLRLAGNNEQFF.

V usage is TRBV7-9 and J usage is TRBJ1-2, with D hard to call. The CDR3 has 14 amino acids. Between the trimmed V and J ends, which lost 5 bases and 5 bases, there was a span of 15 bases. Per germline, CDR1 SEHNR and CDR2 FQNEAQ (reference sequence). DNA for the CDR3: TGTGCCAGCAGCCCGCAGATTGAGCCATATGGCTACACCTTC. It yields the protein CASSPQIEPYGYTF.

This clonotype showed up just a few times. CDR3 amino acids: CASSGGLAGQQQFF. In DNA form, the CDR3 reads TGTGCCAGCAGCGGGGGACTAGCGGGACAACAGCAGTTCTTC. The V call is TRBV9, the J call TRBJ2-1; 13 bases match TRBD2. From germline, CDR1 is SGDLS and CDR2 YYNGEE. The V segment lost 3 bases and the J segment 11 bases; nucleotides outside the gene matches: 5. This CDR3 region has 14 residues.

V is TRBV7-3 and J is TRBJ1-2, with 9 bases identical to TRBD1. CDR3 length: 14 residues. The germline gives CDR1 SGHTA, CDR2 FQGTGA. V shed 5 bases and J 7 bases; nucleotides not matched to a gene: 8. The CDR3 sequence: CASSLRDRAAGYTF. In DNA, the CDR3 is TGTGCCAGCAGCCTAAGGGACAGGGCCGCTGGCTACACCTTC.

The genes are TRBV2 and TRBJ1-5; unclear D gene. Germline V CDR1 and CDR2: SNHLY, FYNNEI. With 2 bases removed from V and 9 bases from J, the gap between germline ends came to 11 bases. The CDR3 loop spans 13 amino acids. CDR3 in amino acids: CASSETGITPQHF. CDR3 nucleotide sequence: TGTGCCAGCAGTGAAACGGGAATCACGCCCCAGCATTTT.

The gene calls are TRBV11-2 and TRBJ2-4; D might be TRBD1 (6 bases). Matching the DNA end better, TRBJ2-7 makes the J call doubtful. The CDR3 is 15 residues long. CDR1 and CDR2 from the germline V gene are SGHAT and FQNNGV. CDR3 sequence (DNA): TGTGCCAGCAGCTTAAGGGGCAGGGGAGCCTACGAGCAGTACTTC. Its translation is CASSLRGRGAYEQYF.

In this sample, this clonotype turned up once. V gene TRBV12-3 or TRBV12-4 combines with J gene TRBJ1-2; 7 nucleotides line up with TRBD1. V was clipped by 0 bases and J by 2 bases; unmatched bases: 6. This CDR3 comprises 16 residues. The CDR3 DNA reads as TGTGCCAGCAGTTTAGCACCGGACAGGATGAACTATGGCTACACCTTC. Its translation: CASSLAPDRMNYGYTF.

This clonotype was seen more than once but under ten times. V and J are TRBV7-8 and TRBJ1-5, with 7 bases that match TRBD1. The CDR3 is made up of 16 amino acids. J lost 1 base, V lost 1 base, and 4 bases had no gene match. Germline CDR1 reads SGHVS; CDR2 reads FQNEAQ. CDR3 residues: CASSLGVRGSNQPQHF. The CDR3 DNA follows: TGTGCCAGCAGCTTAGGAGTCAGGGGGAGCAATCAGCCCCAGCATTTT.

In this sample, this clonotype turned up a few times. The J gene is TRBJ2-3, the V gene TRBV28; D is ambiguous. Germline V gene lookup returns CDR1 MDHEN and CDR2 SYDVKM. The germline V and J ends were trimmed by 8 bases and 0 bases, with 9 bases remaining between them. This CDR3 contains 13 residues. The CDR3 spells CASLNPSTDTQYF. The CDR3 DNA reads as TGTGCCAGCCTTAACCCTAGCACAGATACGCAGTATTTT.

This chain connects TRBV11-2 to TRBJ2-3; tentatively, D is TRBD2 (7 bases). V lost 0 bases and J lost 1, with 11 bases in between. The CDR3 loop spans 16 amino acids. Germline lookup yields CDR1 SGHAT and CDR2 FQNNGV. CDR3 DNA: TGTGCCAGCAGCTTAGAAGGGGGGGCCGGCACAGATACGCAGTATTTT. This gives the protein CASSLEGGAGTDTQYF.

CDR3 protein: CASSFRDGANVLTF. In nucleotides, the CDR3 is TGTGCCAGCAGCTTCCGGGATGGGGCCAACGTCCTGACTTTC. The genes are TRBV3-1 and TRBJ2-6; tentative D call: TRBD2 (5 bases). Germline V gene sequence: CDR1 LGHDT, CDR2 YNNKEL (reference sequence). V lost 5 bases and J 3 bases, leaving 8 bases between the germline ends. This CDR3 is 14 amino acids long. Variable domain in full (rest from reference TRBV3-1 and TRBJ2-6): DTAVSQTPKYLVTQMGNDKSIKCEQNLGHDTMYWYKQDSKKFLKIMFSYNNKELIINETVPNRFSPKSPDKAHLNLHINSLELGDSAVYFCASSFRDGANVLTFGAGSRLTVL.

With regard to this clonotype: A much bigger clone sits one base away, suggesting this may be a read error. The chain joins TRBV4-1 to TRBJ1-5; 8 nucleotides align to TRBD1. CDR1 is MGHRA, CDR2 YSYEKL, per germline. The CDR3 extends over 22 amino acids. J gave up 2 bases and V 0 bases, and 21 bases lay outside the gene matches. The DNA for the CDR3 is TGCGCCAGCAGCCAAGATTGGAGACAGGGGAAAACATTATGTAAGGGCAATCAGCCCCAGCATTTT. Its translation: CASSQDWRQGKTLCKGNQPQHF.

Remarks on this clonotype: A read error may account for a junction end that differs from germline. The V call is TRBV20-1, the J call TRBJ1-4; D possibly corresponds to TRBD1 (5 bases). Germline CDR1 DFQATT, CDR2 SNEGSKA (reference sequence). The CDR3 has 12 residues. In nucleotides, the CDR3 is TGCAGTGCACACGACAGAGACGAAAACCTGTTTTTT. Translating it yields CSAHDRDENLFF.

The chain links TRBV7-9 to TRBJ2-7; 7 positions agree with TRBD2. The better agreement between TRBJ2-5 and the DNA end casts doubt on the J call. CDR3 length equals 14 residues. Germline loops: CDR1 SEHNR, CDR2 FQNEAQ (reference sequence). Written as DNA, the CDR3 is TGTGCCAGCAGCTTAGCCGACGGGAGGGAGACCCAGTACTTC. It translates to CASSLADGRETQYF.

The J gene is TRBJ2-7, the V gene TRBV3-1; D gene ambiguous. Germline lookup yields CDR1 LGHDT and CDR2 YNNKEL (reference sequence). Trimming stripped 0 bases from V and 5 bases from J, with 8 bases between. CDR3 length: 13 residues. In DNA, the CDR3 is TGTGCCAGCAGCCAAGACGAAAAAGACGAGCAGTACTTC. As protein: CASSQDEKDEQYF.

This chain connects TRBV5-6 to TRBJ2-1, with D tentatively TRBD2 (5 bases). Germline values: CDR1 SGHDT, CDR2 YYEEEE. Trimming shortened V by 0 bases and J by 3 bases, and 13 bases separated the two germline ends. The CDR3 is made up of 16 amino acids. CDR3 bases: TGTGCCAGCAGCTTGGCTTTGAGCGGAGTCTACAATGAGCAGTTCTTC. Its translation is CASSLALSGVYNEQFF.

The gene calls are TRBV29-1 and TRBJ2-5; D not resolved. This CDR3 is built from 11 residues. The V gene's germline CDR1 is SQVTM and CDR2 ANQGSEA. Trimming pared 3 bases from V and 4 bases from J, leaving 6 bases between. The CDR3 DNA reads TGCAGCGTTGACACGGTAGAGACCCAGTACTTC. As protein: CSVDTVETQYF.